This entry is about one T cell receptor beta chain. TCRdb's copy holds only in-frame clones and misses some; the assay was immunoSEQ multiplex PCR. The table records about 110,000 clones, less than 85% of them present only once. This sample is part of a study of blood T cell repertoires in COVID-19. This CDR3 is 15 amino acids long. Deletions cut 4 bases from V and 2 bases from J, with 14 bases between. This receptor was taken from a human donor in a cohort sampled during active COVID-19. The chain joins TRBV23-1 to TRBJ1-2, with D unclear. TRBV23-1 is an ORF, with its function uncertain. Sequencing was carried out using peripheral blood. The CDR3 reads CASSRWVRPNYGYTF. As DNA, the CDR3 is TGCGCCAGCAGTCGATGGGTCAGGCCAAACTATGGCTACACCTTC.